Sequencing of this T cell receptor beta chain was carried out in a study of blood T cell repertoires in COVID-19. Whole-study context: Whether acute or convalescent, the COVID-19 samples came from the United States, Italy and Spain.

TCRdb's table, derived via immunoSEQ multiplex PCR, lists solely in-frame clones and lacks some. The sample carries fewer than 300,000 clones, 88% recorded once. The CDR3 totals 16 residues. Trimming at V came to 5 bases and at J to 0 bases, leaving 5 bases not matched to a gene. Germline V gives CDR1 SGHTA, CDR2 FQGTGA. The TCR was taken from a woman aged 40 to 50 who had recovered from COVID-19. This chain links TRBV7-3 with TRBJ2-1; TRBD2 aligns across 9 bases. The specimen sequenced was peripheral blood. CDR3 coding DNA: TGTGCCAGCAGCCGACTAGCGGACAGCTCCTACAATGAGCAGTTCTTC. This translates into CASSRLADSSYNEQFF.